This TCR beta chain is drawn from a study of PD-1 blockade in classical Hodgkin lymphoma. Measured with immunoSEQ multiplex PCR; TCRdb has only the in-frame clones, and not every one. The sample holds about 19,000 clones, about 87% seen once. Time point defined: cycle 4 day 1 (C4D1), after 6 weeks of nivolumab. Autologous stem cell transplantation was followed by relapse in every patient, and brentuximab vedotin exposure varied. Magnetic depletion of non-target cells from thawed PBMCs yielded purified CD8+ T cells. This CDR3 spans 18 amino acids. With 6 bases clipped from V and 4 bases from J, the junction kept 16 bases outside the gene matches. The germline V gene has CDR1 MDHEN and CDR2 SYDVKM.

Sample: CD8+ T cells from blood, taken before the fourth cycle of nivolumab. This chain uses TRBV28 with TRBJ2-7, with 12 bases that match TRBD2. The TCR was taken from a human donor with classical Hodgkin lymphoma. The CDR3 nucleotides are TGTGCCAGCAGACCCGCCTCCCCGCTAGCGGGAGGGTTATACGAGCAGTACTTC. Amino acids: CASRPASPLAGGLYEQYF.